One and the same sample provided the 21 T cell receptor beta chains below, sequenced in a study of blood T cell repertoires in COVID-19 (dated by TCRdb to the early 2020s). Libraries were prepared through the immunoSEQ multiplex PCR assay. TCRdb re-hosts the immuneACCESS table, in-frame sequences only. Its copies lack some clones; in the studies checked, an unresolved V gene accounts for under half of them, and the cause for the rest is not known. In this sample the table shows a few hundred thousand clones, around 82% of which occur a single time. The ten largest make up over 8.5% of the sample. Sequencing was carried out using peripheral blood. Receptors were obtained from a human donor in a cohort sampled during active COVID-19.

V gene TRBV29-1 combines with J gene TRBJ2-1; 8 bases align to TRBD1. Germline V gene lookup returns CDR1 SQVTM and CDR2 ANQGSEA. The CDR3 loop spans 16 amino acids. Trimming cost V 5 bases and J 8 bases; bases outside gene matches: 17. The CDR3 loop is CSVQKRPGTGGYEQFF. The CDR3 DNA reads TGCAGCGTTCAGAAGCGTCCCGGGACAGGTGGCTATGAGCAGTTCTTC.

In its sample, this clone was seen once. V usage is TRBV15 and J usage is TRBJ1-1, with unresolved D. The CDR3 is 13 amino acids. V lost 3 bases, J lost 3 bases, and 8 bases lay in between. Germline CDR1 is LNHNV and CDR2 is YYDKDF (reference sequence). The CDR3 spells CATSRQDYTEAFF. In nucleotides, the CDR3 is TGTGCCACCAGCAGGCAGGATTACACTGAAGCTTTCTTT.

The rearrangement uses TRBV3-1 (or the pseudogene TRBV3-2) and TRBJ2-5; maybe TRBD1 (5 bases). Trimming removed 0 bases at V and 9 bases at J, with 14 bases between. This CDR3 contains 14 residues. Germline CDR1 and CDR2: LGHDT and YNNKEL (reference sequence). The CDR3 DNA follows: TGTGCCAGCAGCCAAGACCAGGGCGTGACGGCCCAGTACTTC. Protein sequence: CASSQDQGVTAQYF.

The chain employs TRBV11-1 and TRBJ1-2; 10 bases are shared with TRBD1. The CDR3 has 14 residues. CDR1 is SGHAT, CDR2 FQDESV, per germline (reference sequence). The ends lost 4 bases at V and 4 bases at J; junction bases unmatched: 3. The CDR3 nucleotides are TGTGCCAGCAGCTCAAGGACAGGGGGCTATGGCTACACCTTC. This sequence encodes CASSSRTGGYGYTF. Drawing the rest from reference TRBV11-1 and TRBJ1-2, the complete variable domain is EAEVAQSPRYKITEKSQAVAFWCDPISGHATLYWYRQILGQGPELLVQFQDESVVDDSQLPKDRFSAERLKGVDSTLKIQPAELGDSAMYLCASSSRTGGYGYTFGSGTRLTVV.

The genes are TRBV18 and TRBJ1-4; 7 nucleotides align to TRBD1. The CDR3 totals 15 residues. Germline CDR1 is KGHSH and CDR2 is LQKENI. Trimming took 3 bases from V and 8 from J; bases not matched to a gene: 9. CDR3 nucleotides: TGTGCCAGCTCACCCGGACAGGCCGGGGAAGAAAAACTGTTTTTT. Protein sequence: CASSPGQAGEEKLFF.

CDR3 sequence: CASSKRESRETQYF. The CDR3 DNA is TGTGCCAGCAGCAAGAGGGAATCAAGGGAGACCCAGTACTTC. V is TRBV21-1 and J is TRBJ2-5; the D call in the table, TRBD2, was not verified against the DNA. TRBV21-1 is reported as a pseudogene. The length of the CDR3 is 14 residues.

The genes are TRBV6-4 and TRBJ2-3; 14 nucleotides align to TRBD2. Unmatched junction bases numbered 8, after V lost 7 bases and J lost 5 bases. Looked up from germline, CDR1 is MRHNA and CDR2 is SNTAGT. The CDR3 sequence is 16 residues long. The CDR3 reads CASTKGTSGGGDTQYF. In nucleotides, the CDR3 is TGTGCCAGCACCAAAGGGACTAGCGGGGGTGGAGATACGCAGTATTTT.

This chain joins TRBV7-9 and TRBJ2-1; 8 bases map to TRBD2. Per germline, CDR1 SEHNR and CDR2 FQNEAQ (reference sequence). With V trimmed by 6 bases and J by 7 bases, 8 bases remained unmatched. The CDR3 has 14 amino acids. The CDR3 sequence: CASRSGGLSNEQFF. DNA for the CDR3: TGTGCCAGCAGATCGGGGGGGCTGAGTAATGAGCAGTTCTTC.

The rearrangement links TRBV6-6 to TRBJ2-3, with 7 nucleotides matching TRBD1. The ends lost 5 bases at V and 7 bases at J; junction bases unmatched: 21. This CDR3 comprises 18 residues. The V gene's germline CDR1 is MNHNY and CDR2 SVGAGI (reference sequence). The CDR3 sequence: CASSLNLPNRGSSNTQYF. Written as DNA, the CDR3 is TGTGCCAGCAGTCTCAATCTACCCAACAGGGGTTCGTCTAATACGCAGTATTTT.

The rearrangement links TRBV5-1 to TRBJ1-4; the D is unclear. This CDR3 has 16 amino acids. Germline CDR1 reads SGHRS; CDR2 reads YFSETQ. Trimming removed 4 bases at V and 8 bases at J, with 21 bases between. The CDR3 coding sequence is TGCGCCAGCAGCCTCTCCCATGGACGGGGAGGGGAAAAACTGTTTTTT. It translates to CASSLSHGRGGEKLFF.

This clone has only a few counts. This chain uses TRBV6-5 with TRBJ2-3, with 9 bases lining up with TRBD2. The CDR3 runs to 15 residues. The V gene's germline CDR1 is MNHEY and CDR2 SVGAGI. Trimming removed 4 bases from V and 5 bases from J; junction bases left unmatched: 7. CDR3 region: CASSSSGIIGDTQYF. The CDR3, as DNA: TGTGCCAGCAGTTCTAGCGGGATCATTGGAGATACGCAGTATTTT.

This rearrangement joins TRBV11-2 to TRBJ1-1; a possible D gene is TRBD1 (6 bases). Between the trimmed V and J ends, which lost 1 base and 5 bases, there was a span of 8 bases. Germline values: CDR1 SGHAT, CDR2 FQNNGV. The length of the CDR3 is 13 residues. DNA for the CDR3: TGTGCCAGCAGCTTAGTAGGGGGTACTGAAGCTTTCTTT. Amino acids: CASSLVGGTEAFF.

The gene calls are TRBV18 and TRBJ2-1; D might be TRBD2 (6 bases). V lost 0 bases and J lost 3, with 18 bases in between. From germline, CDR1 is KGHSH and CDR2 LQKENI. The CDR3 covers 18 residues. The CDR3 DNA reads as TGTGCCAGCTCACCACCGGGCGGGACGATCCTCTACTACAATGAGCAGTTCTTC. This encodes CASSPPGGTILYYNEQFF.

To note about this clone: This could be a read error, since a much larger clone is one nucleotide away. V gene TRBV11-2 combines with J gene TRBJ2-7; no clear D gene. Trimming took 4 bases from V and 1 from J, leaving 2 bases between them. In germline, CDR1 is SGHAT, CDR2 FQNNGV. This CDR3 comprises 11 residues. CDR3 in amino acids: CASSSSYEQYF. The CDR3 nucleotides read TGTGCCAGCAGCTCTTCCTACGAGCAGTACTTC. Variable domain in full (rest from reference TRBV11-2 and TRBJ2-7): EAGVAQSPRYKIIEKRQSVAFWCNPISGHATLYWYQQILGQGPKLLIQFQNNGVVDDSQLPKDRFSAERLKGVDSTLKIQPAKLEDSAVYLCASSSSYEQYFGPGTRLTVT.

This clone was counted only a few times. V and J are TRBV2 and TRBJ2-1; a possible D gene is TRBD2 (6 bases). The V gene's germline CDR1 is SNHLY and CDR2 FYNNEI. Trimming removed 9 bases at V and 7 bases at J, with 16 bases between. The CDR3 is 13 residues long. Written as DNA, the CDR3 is TGTGCCAGTCGGGTCGGGGGTTGGAATGAGCAGTTCTTC. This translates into CASRVGGWNEQFF. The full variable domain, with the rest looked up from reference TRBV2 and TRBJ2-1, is EPEVTQTPSHQVTQMGQEVILRCVPISNHLYFYWYRQILGQKVEFLVSFYNNEISEKSEIFDDQFSVERPDGSNFTLKIRSTKLEDSAMYFCASRVGGWNEQFFGPGTRLTVL.

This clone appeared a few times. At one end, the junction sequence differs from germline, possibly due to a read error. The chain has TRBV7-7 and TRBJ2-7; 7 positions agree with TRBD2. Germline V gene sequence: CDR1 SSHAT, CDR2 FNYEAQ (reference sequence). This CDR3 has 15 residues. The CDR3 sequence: CASSTLGGASYEQYF. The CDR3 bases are TGTGCTAGCAGCACCCTGGGAGGGGCTTCCTACGAGCAGTACTTC.

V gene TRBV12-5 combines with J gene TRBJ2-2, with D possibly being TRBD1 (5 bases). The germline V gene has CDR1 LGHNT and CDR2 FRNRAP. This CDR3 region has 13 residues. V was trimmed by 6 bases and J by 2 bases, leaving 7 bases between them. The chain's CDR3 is CASGDKNTGELFF. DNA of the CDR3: TGTGCTAGTGGGGACAAAAACACCGGGGAGCTGTTTTTT.

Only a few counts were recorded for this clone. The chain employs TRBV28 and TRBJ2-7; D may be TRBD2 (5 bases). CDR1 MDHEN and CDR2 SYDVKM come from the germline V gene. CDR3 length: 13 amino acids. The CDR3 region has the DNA TGTGCATCCGCCGGGGAAAATCGCTACGAGCAGTACTTC. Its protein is CASAGENRYEQYF.

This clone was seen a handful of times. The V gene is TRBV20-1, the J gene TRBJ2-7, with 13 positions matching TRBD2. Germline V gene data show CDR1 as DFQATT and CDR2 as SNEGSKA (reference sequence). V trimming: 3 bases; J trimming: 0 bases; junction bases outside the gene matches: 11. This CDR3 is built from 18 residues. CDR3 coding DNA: TGCAGTGCTAGTGGACCTAGGACTAGCGGGAGTACCTCCTACGAGCAGTACTTC. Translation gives CSASGPRTSGSTSYEQYF.

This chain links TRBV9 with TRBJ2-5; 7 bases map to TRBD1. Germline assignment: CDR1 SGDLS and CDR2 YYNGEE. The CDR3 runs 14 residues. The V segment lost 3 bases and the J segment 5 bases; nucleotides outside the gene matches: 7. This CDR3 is CASSARTGGETQYF. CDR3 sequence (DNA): TGTGCCAGCAGCGCCCGGACAGGTGGGGAGACCCAGTACTTC.

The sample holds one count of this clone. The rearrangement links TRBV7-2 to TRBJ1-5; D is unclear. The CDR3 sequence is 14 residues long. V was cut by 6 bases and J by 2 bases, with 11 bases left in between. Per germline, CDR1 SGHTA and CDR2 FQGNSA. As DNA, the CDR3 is TGTGCCAGCAGTTACAGCGGCGGCAATCAGCCCCAGCATTTT. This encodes CASSYSGGNQPQHF.